This entry describes one TCR beta chain. What this receptor recognizes is not known. No much larger clone exists at a distance of one base, and base qualities are not known. The cohort consisted of 666 healthy bone marrow donors. All cohort members were sampled while nominally healthy, although unrecorded immune exposures were likely present. The donor tested CMV seronegative and was one of the 352 seronegative cohort members. Every donor gave a peripheral blood sample, and the peripheral blood mononuclear cells from that sample were used for TCR beta sequencing. Genomic DNA was extracted from the blood cell samples with the Qiagen DNeasy Blood Extraction Kit. This sample was taken from a study of cytomegalovirus exposure and HLA in healthy donors (dated by TCRdb to 2016 to 2017). For context, the study as a whole: In an earlier analysis of fewer than 750 of the donors, 276 Gb of sequence data and approximately 100 million unique TCR beta sequences from 180 million or so T cells were reported. Of the roughly 400 genotyped donors, 70% to 90% were placed in the genetic ancestry cluster associated with self-reported Caucasian donors. All discovery cohort repertoires had been generated on a single sequencing platform. Among some 400 genotyped donors of the cohort, an average of approximately 240,000 unique TCR beta nucleotide sequences was sequenced per donor, of which 15% to 20% were non-productive. An early release covering approximately 600 HLA-typed donors comprised about 300 gigabases of sequencing data and some 79 million unique TCR sequences. Genome-wide SNP genotypes for about 65% of the 666 donors were used in a later genetic analysis, which treated that subset as a discovery cohort. The later analysis used no new phenotypic data to find candidate immune exposures, relying instead on TCR beta sequences and their occurrence across donors. To predict cytomegalovirus infection status, the study combined high-throughput TCR immunosequencing, statistical association of individual TCRs with disease status, and machine learning. Besides the first cohort of 550 to 750 subjects, a separate validation cohort made up of roughly 120 different subjects was used. Typing coverage varied by locus: about 629-640 donors for A, B, C, DRB1 and DQB1; roughly 500 for DQA1; approximately 570 for DPA1; some 470 for DPB1. Because of strong linkage in the cohort, a few DR-DQ haplotypes were treated as single units for association and clustering. The study aimed to test whether signatures of past pathogen exposure could be identified by cataloging public T cell receptors. HLA typing covered class I and class II loci at four-digit resolution. Donor age, sex, ethnicity and CMV serostatus were compiled alongside the repertoire data. To study patterns of TCR occurrence, a later analysis re-analyzed previously published TCR beta repertoires from more than 550 donors and added high-resolution HLA genotyping. An earlier analysis of around 540 of the donors applied high-throughput TCR beta sequencing to assess whether each TCR beta V gene segment acted as functional or pseudogenic. The T cell repertoires of several hundred subjects were profiled by immunosequencing and related to cytomegalovirus serostatus. The paper as a whole reports these results and caveats: Some IMGT-functional V segments, including TRBV6-2 and TRBV6-3, could not be distinguished by the 87-base-pair reads and were therefore excluded. Immune exposure information for the cohort was limited to CMV serostatus. The authors suggested that the approach could potentially be generalized to other disease states and immunological phenotypes. A cluster of highly shared sequence variants was judged likely to be a technical artifact of the sequencing pipeline. In a later genetic analysis, fewer N-insertions in productive TCRs were reported among donors in an Asian-associated ancestry cluster than the approximately 670-donor mean. In a later analysis, the rate of TCR association differed among HLA loci, with DRB1 alleles having the most associated TCRs and HLA-C alleles having the fewest. In a later analysis, several top co-occurrence clusters were reported to appear linked to parvovirus B19, influenza, CMV and Epstein-Barr virus. Most CMV-associated TCR beta chains appeared to be HLA-restricted in a later analysis, and the HLA associations seemed to be driven largely by CMV exposure. In a later analysis, 15,000 to 20,000 TCR beta sequences were associated with specific HLA alleles at a false discovery rate of 0.05. Presence/absence analyses assumed roughly uniform sequencing depth across donors, an assumption that may not hold. Linkage disequilibrium might explain the correlated functional status among segregating V segments, but an unknown experimental factor could not be excluded. HLA typing was unavailable for some donors at each locus, so association tests used only the typed subset. In a later analysis, HLA-associated TCR beta chains showed more clonal expansion and lower generation probabilities than non-associated chains that were equally common. Broadly in line with IMGT annotations, most TCR beta V segments showed up in productive rearrangements about 87% or about 30% of the time in an earlier analysis of several hundred of the donors. A further reported finding was that TCR beta sequences accurately predicted the HLA-A and HLA-B alleles for most subjects in the first cohort. In both the original and validation cohorts, the classifier was reported to diagnose cytomegalovirus status with high specificity and sensitivity. The cohort was sequenced for TCR beta chains only, and without alpha or paired-chain data the features that could be detected were limited. In the study, approximately 160 TCR beta chains were listed as associated with cytomegalovirus. A later genetic analysis associated a missense DCLRE1C variant with V-gene and J-gene trimming of TCR beta chains, and an independent cohort replicated the association. Most TCR sequences were observed very rarely across donors, whereas some public TCRs were present in many individuals. About 17 rarely observed V segments, including chromosome 9 orphons, were excluded from the earlier analysis of some 590 of the donors because counts were too low. In vitro tests confirmed that a few of the cytomegalovirus-associated TCR beta chains recognize cytomegalovirus antigens. When HLA alleles, especially DR and DQ, strongly co-occurred, attributing TCR associations to individual alleles was difficult.

CDR1 SEHNR and CDR2 FQNEAQ were looked up in the germline V gene (reference sequence). The CDR3 contains 14 residues, cysteine and phenylalanine counted. This entry keeps only the CDR3 DNA: 42 bases, framed from base 1. V is reduced by 7 bases and J by 3 bases, leaving a spacing of 15 bases between them. The protocol used for the library was the immunoSEQ multiplex PCR assay. For the multiplex PCR, a mixture combining 60 forward primers for TCR Vbeta segments and 13 reverse primers for TCR Jbeta segments was used. A multiplex PCR assay on genomic DNA amplified the CDR3 region of rearranged TCR beta genes. On the Illumina HiSeq System, the amplified TCR beta libraries were sequenced as 87-base-pair reads. For the original study's pipeline: A later analysis counted tens of millions of unique TCR beta chains across the 700 or so repertoires, and roughly 11 million of these chains were shared by at least two donors. Raw reads were error-corrected and collapsed into unique sequences by a nearest-neighbor algorithm in which closely related sequences were merged to remove PCR and sequencing errors. To assign V, D and J gene segments, CDR3 sequences were aligned to IMGT reference sequences. For a sequence to be retained, a match of at least six nucleotides to both a V gene segment and a J gene segment was required. A rearrangement counted as productive if the CDR3 had no stop codons and remained in frame with V and J, and every other rearrangement counted as non-productive. CDR3 was defined according to IMGT convention as the region running from the second conserved V-encoded cysteine to the conserved J-encoded phenylalanine. The earlier analysis of about 530 of the donors excluded any sequence lacking an unambiguous match to a single V gene segment. In an earlier analysis of 500 to 750 of the donors, V segments were called functional above 56.7% productive rearrangements and were called segregating when the between-donor standard deviation exceeded 5%. A statistical classification framework was built to diagnose cytomegalovirus status from the catalog of TCR beta chain sequences. In a later analysis, V and J genes were assigned by comparing TCR nucleotide sequences against IMGT/GENE-DB human TR gene sequences. A later analysis assigned CDR3 sequences and most-parsimonious VDJ recombination scenarios with the TCRdist pipeline. In a later analysis, each TCR beta chain was defined by its CDR3 amino acid sequence together with its V-gene family, and reads lacking a unique V-gene family were excluded. As a way to deal with suspected cross-contamination and a sequencing artifact, a later analysis dropped 450 to 700 nucleotide sequences that were highly shared and had low generation probability. In a later analysis, a clonal expansion index for each public chain was calculated from normalized within-repertoire ranks of inferred template counts. Generation probabilities in a later analysis came from a VDJ recombination model fitted to out-of-frame rearrangements, and those results were checked against IGoR. A later analysis scored TCR-TCR, TCR-HLA and TCR-CMV co-occurrence with hypergeometric tests, applying a repertoire-size bias correction to TCR pairs. False discovery rates were estimated in a later analysis by permuting HLA or CMV assignments 20 times. In a later analysis, co-occurring TCRs were grouped using DBSCAN, with TCRdist sequence similarity added in when clustering inside HLA-allele-positive subsets. Repertoires with fewer than 30,000 or more than 120,000 public chains, plus five repertoires with anomalous nucleotide sharing, were excluded from co-occurrence clustering. TCRdb carries this immuneACCESS record with in-frame sequences only. Its versions omit some clonotypes, under half of them owing to an unresolved V gene in the studies checked, with the rest unexplained. D and trimming come from the DNA, and the V and J calls and clone size come from that table. This sample holds approximately 100,000 clones; more than 80% were observed only once. 3% to 4% of the sample belongs to the ten largest clones.

The chain is made from TRBV7-9 and TRBJ1-1; no D segment can be confidently identified. Input material: PBMCs. The sequence was collected from a young man in good health and CMV-seronegative. The CDR3 region: CASTTVVRDTEAFF. In nucleotide form, the sequence is TGTGCCAGCACCACGGTTGTCCGGGACACTGAAGCTTTCTTT.